This T cell receptor (beta chain) originates from a study of blood T cell repertoires in COVID-19. V was pared by 3 bases and J by 4 bases, with 6 bases of the junction left unmatched. This CDR3 is built from 15 residues. Germline CDR1 is LGHDT and CDR2 is YNNKEL (reference sequence). Here immunoSEQ multiplex PCR was the method, and the copy in TCRdb shows in-frame clones only, minus some. The sample has about 140,000 clones; around 82% are singletons. The material sequenced was peripheral blood. The gene calls are TRBV3-1 (or the pseudogene TRBV3-2) and TRBJ2-3; 8 bases are a match to TRBD1. This receptor was taken from a woman aged 55-69 years with acute or convalescent COVID-19. CDR3 DNA sequence: TGTGCCAGCAGCCACAGGACAGGGCGCGCAGATACGCAGTATTTT. It specifies CASSHRTGRADTQYF.